The sequence of this T cell receptor (beta chain) was determined in a study of blood T cell repertoires in COVID-19. About the research overall: The analysed material was cDNA or gDNA that came from T cells, B-cell-depleted T cells, or PBMCs.

How the authors handled the data: Reference gene primer amplification gave nucleated cell count estimates. The assay was immunoSEQ multiplex PCR, and TCRdb's table has in-frame clones only and misses some. V and J calls and clone size are copied from that table; D and trimming were computed from the DNA. The repertoire has approximately 120,000 clones, around 76% of them found once; the top ten carry 6%. The CDR3 is 14 amino acids. Germline values: CDR1 KGHDR, CDR2 SFDVKD. The V and J ends lost 6 bases and 0 bases, in that order; junction bases with no gene match: 4. Patients in Seattle were enrolled during active infection, then followed longitudinally.

The origin of this receptor is an older man with COVID-19, enrolled during active disease. The sample was peripheral blood. The chain has TRBV24-1 and TRBJ2-7; 7 bases are a match to TRBD1. DNA of the CDR3: TGTGCCACCAGTTCCGGGACAGTCTCCTACGAGCAGTACTTC. Translation: CATSSGTVSYEQYF.